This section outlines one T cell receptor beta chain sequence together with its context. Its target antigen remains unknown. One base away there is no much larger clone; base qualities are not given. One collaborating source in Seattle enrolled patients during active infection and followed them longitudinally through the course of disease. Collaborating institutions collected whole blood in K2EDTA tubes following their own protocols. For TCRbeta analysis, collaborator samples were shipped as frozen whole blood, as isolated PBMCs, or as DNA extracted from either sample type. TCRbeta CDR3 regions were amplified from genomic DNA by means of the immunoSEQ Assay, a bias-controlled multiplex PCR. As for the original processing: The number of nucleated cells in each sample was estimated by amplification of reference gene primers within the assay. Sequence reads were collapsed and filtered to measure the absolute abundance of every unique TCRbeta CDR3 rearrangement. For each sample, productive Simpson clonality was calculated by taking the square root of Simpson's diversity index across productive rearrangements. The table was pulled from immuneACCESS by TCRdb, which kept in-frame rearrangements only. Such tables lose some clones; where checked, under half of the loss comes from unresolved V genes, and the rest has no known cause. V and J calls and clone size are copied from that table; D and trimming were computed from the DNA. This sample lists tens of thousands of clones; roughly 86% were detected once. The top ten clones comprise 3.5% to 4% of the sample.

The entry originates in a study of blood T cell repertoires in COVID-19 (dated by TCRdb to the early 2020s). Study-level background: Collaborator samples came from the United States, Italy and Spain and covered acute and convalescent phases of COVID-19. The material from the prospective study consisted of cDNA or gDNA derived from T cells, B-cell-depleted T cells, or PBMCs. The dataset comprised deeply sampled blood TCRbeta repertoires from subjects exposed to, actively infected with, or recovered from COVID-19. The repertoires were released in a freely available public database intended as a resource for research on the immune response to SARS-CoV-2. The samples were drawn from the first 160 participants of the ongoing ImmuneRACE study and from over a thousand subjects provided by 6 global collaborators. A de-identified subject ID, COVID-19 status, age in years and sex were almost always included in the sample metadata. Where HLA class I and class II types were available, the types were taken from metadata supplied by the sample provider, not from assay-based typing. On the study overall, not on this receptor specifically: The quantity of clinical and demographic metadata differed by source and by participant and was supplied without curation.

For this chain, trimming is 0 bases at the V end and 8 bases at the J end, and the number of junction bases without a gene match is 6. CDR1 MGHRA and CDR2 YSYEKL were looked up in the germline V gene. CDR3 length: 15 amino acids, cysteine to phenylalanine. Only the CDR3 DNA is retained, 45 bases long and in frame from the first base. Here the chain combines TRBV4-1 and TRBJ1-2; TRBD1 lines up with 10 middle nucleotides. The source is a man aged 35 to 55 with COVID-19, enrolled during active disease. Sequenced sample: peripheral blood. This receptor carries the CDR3 CASSQDLGTGEGYTF. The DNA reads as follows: TGCGCCAGCAGCCAAGATCTGGGGACAGGGGAAGGCTACACCTTC.